This TCR beta chain was sequenced for a study of shared clonotypes between healthy human individuals. Study as a whole: The composition of the donors was two women and a few men aged 18 to 49.

The method was immunoSEQ multiplex PCR; TCRdb's version includes in-frame clones alone and lacks a portion of them. The data show around 440,000 clones, approximately 77% seen once. All donors were Caucasian adults living in Nashville, Tennessee. For this clone: Its antigen is currently unknown.

This CDR3 region has 11 residues. Germline values: CDR1 SGHTS, CDR2 YDEGEE. Study-level findings and limits: Only blood was sampled; tissue repertoires likely differ. Among donors, the sharing of clonotypes was expected to be influenced by sequencing depth.

The clonotype originates from a woman aged 40 to 55 in good health. Some clones in this sample may be carry-over from other donors' samples. Sequenced material: PBMCs. The chain uses TRBV5-8 and TRBJ2-5, with 8 bases matching TRBD2. The CDR3 reads CASGSQETQYF. The DNA of the CDR3 is TGTGCAAGCGGGAGTCAAGAGACCCAGTACTTC. Using reference TRBV5-8 and TRBJ2-5 for the parts outside the CDR3, the full variable domain is EAGVTQSPTHLIKTRGQQATLRCSPISGHTSVYWYQQALGLGLQFLLWYDEGEERNRGNFPPRFSGRQFPNYSSELNVNALELEDSALYLCASGSQETQYFGPGTRLLVL.